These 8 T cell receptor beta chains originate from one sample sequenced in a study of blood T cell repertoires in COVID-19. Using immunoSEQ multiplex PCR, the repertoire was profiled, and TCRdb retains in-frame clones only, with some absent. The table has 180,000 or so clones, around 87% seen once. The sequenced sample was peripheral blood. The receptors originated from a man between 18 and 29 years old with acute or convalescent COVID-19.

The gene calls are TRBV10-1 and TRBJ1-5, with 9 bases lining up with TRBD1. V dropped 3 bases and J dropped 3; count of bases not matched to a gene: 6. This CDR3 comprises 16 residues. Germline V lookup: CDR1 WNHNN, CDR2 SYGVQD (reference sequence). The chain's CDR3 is CASSDSGTGNNQPQHF. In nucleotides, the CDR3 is TGCGCCAGCAGTGATTCCGGGACAGGGAACAATCAGCCCCAGCATTTT.

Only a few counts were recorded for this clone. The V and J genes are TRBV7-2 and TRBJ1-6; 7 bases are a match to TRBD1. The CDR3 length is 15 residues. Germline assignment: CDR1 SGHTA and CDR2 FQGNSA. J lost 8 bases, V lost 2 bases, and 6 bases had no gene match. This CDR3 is CASSLRRGGDSPLHF. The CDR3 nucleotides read TGTGCCAGCAGCTTACGTCGAGGGGGCGATTCACCCCTCCACTTT.

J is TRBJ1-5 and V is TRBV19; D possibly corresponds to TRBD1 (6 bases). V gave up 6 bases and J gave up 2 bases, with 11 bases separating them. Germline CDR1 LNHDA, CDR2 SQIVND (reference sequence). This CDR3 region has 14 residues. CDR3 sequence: CASRRDIGNQPQHF. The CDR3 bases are TGTGCCAGTAGAAGGGACATTGGCAATCAGCCCCAGCATTTT.

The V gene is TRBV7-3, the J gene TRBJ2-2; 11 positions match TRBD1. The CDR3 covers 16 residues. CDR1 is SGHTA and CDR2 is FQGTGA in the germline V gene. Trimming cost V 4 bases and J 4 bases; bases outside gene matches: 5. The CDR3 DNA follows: TGTGCCAGCAGCTCAGGGACAGGGGGGCTCACCGGGGAGCTGTTTTTT. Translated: CASSSGTGGLTGELFF.

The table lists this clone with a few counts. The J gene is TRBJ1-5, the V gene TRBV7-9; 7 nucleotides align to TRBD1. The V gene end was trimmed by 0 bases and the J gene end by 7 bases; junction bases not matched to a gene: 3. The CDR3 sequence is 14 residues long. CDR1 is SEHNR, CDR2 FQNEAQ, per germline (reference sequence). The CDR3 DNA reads TGTGCCAGCAGCTTAGCGGCAGGGGGACAGCCCCAGCATTTT. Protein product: CASSLAAGGQPQHF. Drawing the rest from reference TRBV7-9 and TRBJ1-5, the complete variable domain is DTGVSQNPRHKITKRGQNVTFRCDPISEHNRLYWYRQTLGQGPEFLTYFQNEAQLEKSRLLSDRFSAERPKGSFSTLEIQRTEQGDSAMYLCASSLAAGGQPQHFGDGTRLSIL.

CDR3 in DNA: TGTGCCAGCAGCGTAAACGGGGGTCCGAACACCGGGGAGCTGTTTTTT. Translation gives CASSVNGGPNTGELFF. The chain has TRBV9 and TRBJ2-2; D is perhaps TRBD2 (6 bases). The CDR3 runs 16 residues. CDR1 is SGDLS, CDR2 YYNGEE, per germline. With 1 base removed from V and 0 bases from J, the gap between germline ends came to 10 bases.

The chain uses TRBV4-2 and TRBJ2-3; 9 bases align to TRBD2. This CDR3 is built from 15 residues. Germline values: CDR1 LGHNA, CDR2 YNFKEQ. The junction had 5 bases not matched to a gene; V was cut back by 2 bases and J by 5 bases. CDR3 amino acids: CASSQTGTSLDTQYF. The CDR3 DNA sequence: TGTGCCAGCAGCCAAACCGGGACTAGCCTAGATACGCAGTATTTT.

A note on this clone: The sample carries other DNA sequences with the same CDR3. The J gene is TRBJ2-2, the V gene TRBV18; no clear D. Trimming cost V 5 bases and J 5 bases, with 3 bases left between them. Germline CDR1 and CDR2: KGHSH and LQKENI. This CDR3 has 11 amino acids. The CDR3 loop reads CASSSTGELFF. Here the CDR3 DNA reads TGTGCCAGCTCATCAACCGGGGAGCTGTTTTTT.